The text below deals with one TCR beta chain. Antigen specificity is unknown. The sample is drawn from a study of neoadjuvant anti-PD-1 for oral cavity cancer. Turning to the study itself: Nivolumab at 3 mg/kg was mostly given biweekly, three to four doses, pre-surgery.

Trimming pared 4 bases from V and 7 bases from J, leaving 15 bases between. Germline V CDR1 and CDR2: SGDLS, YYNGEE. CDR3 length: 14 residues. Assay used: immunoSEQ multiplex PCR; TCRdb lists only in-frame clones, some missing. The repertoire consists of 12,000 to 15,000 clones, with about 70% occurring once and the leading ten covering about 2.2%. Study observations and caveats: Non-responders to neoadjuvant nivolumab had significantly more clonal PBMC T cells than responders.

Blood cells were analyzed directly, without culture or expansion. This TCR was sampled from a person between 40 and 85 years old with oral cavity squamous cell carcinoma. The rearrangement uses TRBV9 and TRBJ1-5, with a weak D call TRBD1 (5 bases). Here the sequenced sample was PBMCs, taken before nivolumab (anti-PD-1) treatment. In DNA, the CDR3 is TGTGCCAGCAGCCCAGGGACCTCCGGACAGCCCCAGCATTTT. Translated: CASSPGTSGQPQHF.